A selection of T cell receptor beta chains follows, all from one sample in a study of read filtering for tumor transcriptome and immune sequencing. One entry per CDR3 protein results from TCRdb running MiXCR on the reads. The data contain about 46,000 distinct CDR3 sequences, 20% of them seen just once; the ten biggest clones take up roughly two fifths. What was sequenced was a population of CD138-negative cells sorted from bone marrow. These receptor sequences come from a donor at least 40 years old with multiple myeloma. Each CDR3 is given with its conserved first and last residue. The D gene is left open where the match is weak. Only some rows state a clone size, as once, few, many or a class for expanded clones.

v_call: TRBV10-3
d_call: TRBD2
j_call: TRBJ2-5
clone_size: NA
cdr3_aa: CAISESELAGVETQYF
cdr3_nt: TGTGCCATCAGTGAGAGCGAGCTAGCGGGAGTAGAGACCCAGTACTTC

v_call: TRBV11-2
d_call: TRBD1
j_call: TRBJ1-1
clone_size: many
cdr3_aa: CASRPTGGRGAFF
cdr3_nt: TGTGCCAGCCGGCCGACAGGGGGGCGCGGGGCTTTCTTT

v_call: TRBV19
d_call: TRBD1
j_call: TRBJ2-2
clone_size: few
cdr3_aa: CASSPDRASGELFF
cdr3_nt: TGTGCCAGTAGCCCGGACAGGGCATCCGGGGAGCTGTTTTTT

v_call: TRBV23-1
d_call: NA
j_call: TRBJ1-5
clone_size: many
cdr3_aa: CASSQSRDGNQPQHF
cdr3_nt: TGCGCCAGCAGTCAATCGAGGGACGGCAATCAGCCCCAGCATTTT

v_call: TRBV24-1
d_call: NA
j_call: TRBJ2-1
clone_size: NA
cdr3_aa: CATAGGAYDEQFF
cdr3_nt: TGTGCCACCGCAGGAGGAGCCTACGATGAGCAGTTCTTC

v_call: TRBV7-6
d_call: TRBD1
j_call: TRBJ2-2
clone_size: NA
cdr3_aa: CANSLEGGTTGELFF
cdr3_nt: TGTGCCAACAGCTTAGAAGGGGGCACGACCGGGGAGCTGTTTTTT

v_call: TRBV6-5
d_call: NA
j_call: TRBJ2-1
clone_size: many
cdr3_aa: CASSPYSLARGDNEQFF
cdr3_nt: TGTGCCAGCAGCCCCTACAGTTTAGCGCGAGGGGATAATGAGCAGTTCTTC

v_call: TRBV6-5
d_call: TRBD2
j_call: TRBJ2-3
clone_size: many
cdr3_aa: CASSPTSGSSLTDTQYF
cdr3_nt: TGTGCCAGCAGCCCGACTAGCGGGAGCTCCCTCACAGATACGCAGTATTTT

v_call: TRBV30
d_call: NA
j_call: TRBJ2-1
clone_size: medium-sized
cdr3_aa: CAWSLGQPVNEQFF
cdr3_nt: TGTGCCTGGAGTTTGGGACAACCGGTCAATGAGCAGTTCTTC

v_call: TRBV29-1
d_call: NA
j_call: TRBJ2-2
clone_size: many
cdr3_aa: CSVGGSPGELFF
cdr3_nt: TGCAGCGTTGGTGGAAGTCCCGGGGAGCTGTTTTTT

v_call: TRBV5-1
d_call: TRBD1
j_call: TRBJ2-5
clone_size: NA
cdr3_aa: CASSLDQTGSRETQYF
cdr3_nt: TGCGCCAGCAGCTTGGACCAGACAGGGAGTAGGGAGACCCAGTACTTC

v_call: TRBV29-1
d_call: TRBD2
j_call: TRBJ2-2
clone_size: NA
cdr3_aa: CSVESPSGSGVTGKLFF
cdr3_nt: TGCAGCGTTGAGTCCCCTAGCGGGAGCGGTGTCACCGGGAAGCTGTTTTTT

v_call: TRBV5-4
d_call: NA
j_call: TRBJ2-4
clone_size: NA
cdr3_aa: CASSSGWRGKNIQYF
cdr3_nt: TGTGCCAGCTCCTCCGGGTGGAGAGGCAAAAACATTCAGTACTTC

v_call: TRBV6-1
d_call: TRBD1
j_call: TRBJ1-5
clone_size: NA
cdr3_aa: CASSEDPGGSNQPQHF
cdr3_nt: TGTGCCAGCAGTGAAGATCCAGGGGGCAGCAATCAGCCCCAGCATTTT

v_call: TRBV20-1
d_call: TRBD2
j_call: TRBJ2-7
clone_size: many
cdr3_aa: CSAYSSSGSSYEQYF
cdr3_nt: TGCAGTGCTTACAGCTCTAGCGGGAGCTCCTACGAGCAGTACTTC

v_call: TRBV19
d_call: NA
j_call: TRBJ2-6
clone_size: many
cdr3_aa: CASSTTVTGANVLTF
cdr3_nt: TGTGCCAGTAGTACGACAGTAACTGGGGCCAACGTCCTGACTTTC